A single sample gave rise to the 18 T cell receptor beta chains below, sequenced in a study of blood T cell repertoires in COVID-19. Here immunoSEQ multiplex PCR was the method, and the copy in TCRdb shows in-frame clones only, minus some. The data hold about 150,000 clones, with approximately 82% observed a single time. Sequencing was performed on peripheral blood. The receptors originated from a woman aged 80 or over with active or convalescent COVID-19.

Here the CDR3 DNA reads TGTGCCAGCAGCCAAGATTCAGCGTCCCGGTACAATGAGCAGTTCTTC. Its protein is CASSQDSASRYNEQFF. The rearrangement uses TRBV3-1 (or the pseudogene TRBV3-2) and TRBJ2-1; no definite D call. V lost 0 bases, J lost 4 bases, and 13 bases lay in between. CDR3 length equals 16 residues. Per germline, CDR1 LGHDT and CDR2 YNNKEL (reference sequence).

This sequence joins TRBV15 and TRBJ2-1; 7 bases are a match to TRBD1. The CDR3 sequence is 15 residues long. In germline, CDR1 is LNHNV, CDR2 YYDKDF (reference sequence). V lost 2 bases, J lost 4 bases, and 5 bases stayed unmatched. CDR3 DNA sequence: TGTGCCACCAGCAGAAGGGACAGATTGTACAATGAGCAGTTCTTC. Protein sequence: CATSRRDRLYNEQFF.

This clone was observed once. The chain couples TRBV28 to TRBJ1-6, with no clear D. V lost 5 bases to trimming and J lost 9 bases, with 20 bases between them. CDR3 size: 16 residues. Looked up from germline, CDR1 is MDHEN and CDR2 is SYDVKM. The CDR3, as DNA: TGTGCCAGCAGTCGCCGTAGTCTGAGGATTGGTTCACCCCTCCACTTT. Translated: CASSRRSLRIGSPLHF. Full variable domain (remainder filled in from reference TRBV28 and TRBJ1-6): DVKVTQSSRYLVKRTGEKVFLECVQDMDHENMFWYRQDPGLGLRLIYFSYDVKMKEKGDIPEGYSVSREKKERFSLILESASTNQTSMYLCASSRRSLRIGSPLHFGNGTRLTVT.

This chain joins TRBV18 and TRBJ1-2; 12 nucleotides line up with TRBD1. Trimming at V came to 6 bases and at J to 10 bases, leaving 6 bases not matched to a gene. The V gene's germline CDR1 is KGHSH and CDR2 LQKENI. This CDR3 has 13 amino acids. The CDR3 reads CASSLGTGGVYTF. Here the CDR3 DNA reads TGTGCCAGCTCCCTTGGGACAGGGGGCGTCTACACCTTC.

This clone was picked up a small number of times. The V and J genes are TRBV5-1 and TRBJ1-1; TRBD1 might be the D (5 bases). V lost 0 bases and J lost 5, with 11 bases in between. Germline V CDR1 and CDR2: SGHRS, YFSETQ. The CDR3 length is 14 residues. The DNA for the CDR3 is TGCGCCAGCAGCTTGGCCGCGGGGGTTACTGAAGCTTTCTTT. Protein product: CASSLAAGVTEAFF. The full variable domain, completed using reference TRBV5-1 and TRBJ1-1, is KAGVTQTPRYLIKTRGQQVTLSCSPISGHRSVSWYQQTPGQGLQFLFEYFSETQRNKGNFPGRFSGRQFSNSRSEMNVSTLELGDSALYLCASSLAAGVTEAFFGQGTRLTVV.

This clone was observed once. The V call is TRBV6-5, the J call TRBJ1-1, with a tentative D call TRBD1 (6 bases). Trimming stripped 5 bases from V and 6 bases from J, with 19 bases between. This CDR3 comprises 15 residues. Germline V gene lookup returns CDR1 MNHEY and CDR2 SVGAGI. The chain's CDR3 is CASSNTGRGWAEAFF. For the CDR3, the DNA is TGTGCCAGCAGTAACACTGGCAGGGGTTGGGCTGAAGCTTTCTTT.

This rearrangement joins TRBV9 to TRBJ2-7; 10 bases fit TRBD2. This CDR3 has 16 residues. Trimming took 0 bases from V and 3 from J; bases not matched to a gene: 6. Per germline, CDR1 SGDLS and CDR2 YYNGEE. This CDR3 reads CASSVGASGSVYEQYF. The DNA of the CDR3 is TGTGCCAGCAGCGTAGGGGCTAGCGGGAGTGTCTACGAGCAGTACTTC.

This clone turned up a few times. V is TRBV18 and J is TRBJ1-1; D unclear. Germline CDR1 is KGHSH and CDR2 is LQKENI. V lost 2 bases and J 6 bases, leaving 10 bases between the germline ends. This CDR3 region has 13 residues. The CDR3 region is CASSPEGWAEAFF. For the CDR3, the DNA is TGTGCCAGCTCACCAGAGGGTTGGGCTGAAGCTTTCTTT. Combining the CDR3 with reference TRBV18 and TRBJ1-1 gives the whole variable domain NAGVMQNPRHLVRRRGQEARLRCSPMKGHSHVYWYRQLPEEGLKFMVYLQKENIIDESGMPKERFSAEFPKEGPSILRIQQVVRGDSAAYFCASSPEGWAEAFFGQGTRLTVV.

The chain carries TRBV23-1 and TRBJ2-7; tentative D call: TRBD2 (5 bases). TRBV23-1 is labeled an ORF, and its function is uncertain. V lost 6 bases, J lost 2 bases, and 17 bases lay in between. The CDR3 length is 15 residues. The CDR3 DNA sequence: TGCGCCAGCAGACCTCCTCAGGAGGTACCCTACGAGCAGTACTTC. Encoded protein: CASRPPQEVPYEQYF.

This clone showed up just once. This chain connects TRBV5-1 to TRBJ1-1; a possible D gene is TRBD1 (6 bases). Germline CDR1 reads SGHRS; CDR2 reads YFSETQ. The length of the CDR3 is 14 residues. V was shortened by 9 bases and J by 1 base, with 16 bases between the two germline ends. CDR3 in amino acids: CATARGMENTEAFF. The CDR3 nucleotides read TGCGCCACTGCGAGGGGGATGGAGAACACTGAAGCTTTCTTT.

This chain links TRBV7-9 with TRBJ1-1; unclear D gene. V was cut by 1 base and J by 4 bases, with 16 bases left in between. The CDR3 loop spans 16 amino acids. Germline V CDR1 and CDR2: SEHNR, FQNEAQ (reference sequence). CDR3: CASSLVSLPVGTEAFF. DNA of the CDR3: TGTGCCAGCAGCTTAGTCTCCCTGCCGGTTGGCACTGAAGCTTTCTTT.

J is TRBJ2-7 and V is TRBV4-1, with TRBD2 matching over 11 bases. Germline assignment: CDR1 MGHRA and CDR2 YSYEKL. Trimming cost V 4 bases and J 4 bases; bases outside gene matches: 12. This CDR3 is built from 17 residues. CDR3 residues: CASSLRVEASGRYEQYF. The CDR3 region has the DNA TGCGCCAGCAGCCTTAGAGTGGAGGCTAGCGGGAGGTACGAGCAGTACTTC.

This clone has only a few counts. The CDR3 DNA sequence: TGTGCCAGCAGTTTAGAAGGACAGGGAAGGTCTAATGAAAAACTGTTTTTT. Translation: CASSLEGQGRSNEKLFF. The rearrangement joins TRBV28 to TRBJ1-4; 8 bases agree with TRBD1. The germline V gene encodes CDR1 MDHEN and CDR2 SYDVKM. The CDR3 sequence is 17 residues long. V shed 2 bases, J shed 3 bases, and the junction held 8 bases outside the gene matches.

CDR3 in amino acids: CASSVAPWVRQTDGYTF. In nucleotides, the CDR3 is TGTGCCAGCAGCGTAGCTCCGTGGGTGAGGCAGACGGATGGCTACACCTTC. J is TRBJ1-2 and V is TRBV9; no reliable D call. The CDR3 consists of 17 residues. Germline V CDR1 and CDR2: SGDLS, YYNGEE. The germline V and J ends were trimmed by 0 bases and 6 bases, with 21 bases remaining between them.

V gene TRBV5-1 combines with J gene TRBJ2-3, with TRBD1 as a possible D gene (5 bases). Trimming shortened V by 4 bases and J by 4 bases, and 16 bases separated the two germline ends. The CDR3 runs 15 residues. Germline V gene data show CDR1 as SGHRS and CDR2 as YFSETQ. CDR3 sequence (DNA): TGCGCCAGCAGCCCCTCAGGGCGCGTCGCAGATACGCAGTATTTT. Translated, it gives CASSPSGRVADTQYF.

J is TRBJ2-7 and V is TRBV6-5; D ambiguous. The CDR3 consists of 12 residues. The V end lost 6 bases, the J end lost 3 bases, and 9 bases lay between the germline ends. Germline V gene sequence: CDR1 MNHEY, CDR2 SVGAGI. The chain's CDR3 is CASSSDIYEQYF. In DNA, the CDR3 is TGTGCCAGCAGCTCCGACATCTACGAGCAGTACTTC.

The CDR3 here is CASSINPPGAGDEQFF. The CDR3 DNA is TGTGCCAGTAGTATAAACCCCCCAGGAGCGGGAGATGAGCAGTTCTTC. This chain links TRBV19 with TRBJ2-1, with 8 bases matching TRBD2. The CDR3 is 16 residues long. Germline-derived CDR1 and CDR2 are LNHDA and SQIVND (reference sequence). Trimming took 2 bases from V and 8 from J; bases not matched to a gene: 11.

The sample holds a few counts of this clone. CDR3 residues: CASSATPGQPGIEAFF. The CDR3 DNA reads TGTGCCAGCTCAGCAACGCCGGGACAACCAGGCATTGAAGCTTTCTTT. The rearrangement links TRBV18 to TRBJ1-1, with D maybe TRBD1 (6 bases). The V end lost 5 bases, the J end lost 7 bases, and 23 bases lay between the germline ends. The germline CDR1 and CDR2 sequences are KGHSH and LQKENI. The CDR3 consists of 16 residues.